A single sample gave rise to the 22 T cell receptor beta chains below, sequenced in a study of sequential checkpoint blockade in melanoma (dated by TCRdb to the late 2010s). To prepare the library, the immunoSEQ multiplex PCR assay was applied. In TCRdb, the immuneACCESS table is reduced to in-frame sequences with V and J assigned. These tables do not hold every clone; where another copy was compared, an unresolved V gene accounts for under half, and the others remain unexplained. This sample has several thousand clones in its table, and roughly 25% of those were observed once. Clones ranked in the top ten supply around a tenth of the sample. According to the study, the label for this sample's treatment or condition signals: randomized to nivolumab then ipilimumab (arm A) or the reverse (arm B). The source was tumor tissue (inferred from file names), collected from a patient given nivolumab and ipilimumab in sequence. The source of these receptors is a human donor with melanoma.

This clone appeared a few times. The CDR3 is CASSVQQGGNEQFF. In DNA form, the CDR3 reads TGTGCCAGCAGTGTACAACAGGGCGGGAATGAGCAGTTCTTC. The V and J genes are TRBV6-8 and TRBJ2-1, with D possibly matching TRBD1 (6 bases). V was pared by 5 bases and J by 7 bases, with 15 bases between. Germline V gene sequence: CDR1 MNHGY, CDR2 SAAAGT. This CDR3 is built from 14 residues.

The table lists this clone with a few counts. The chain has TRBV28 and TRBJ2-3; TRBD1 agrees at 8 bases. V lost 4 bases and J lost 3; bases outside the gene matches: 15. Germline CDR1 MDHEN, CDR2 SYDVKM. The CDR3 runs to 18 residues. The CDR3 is CASSSSGTGRGLTDTQYF. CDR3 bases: TGTGCCAGCAGTTCCTCTGGAACCGGCAGGGGGCTTACAGATACGCAGTATTTT.

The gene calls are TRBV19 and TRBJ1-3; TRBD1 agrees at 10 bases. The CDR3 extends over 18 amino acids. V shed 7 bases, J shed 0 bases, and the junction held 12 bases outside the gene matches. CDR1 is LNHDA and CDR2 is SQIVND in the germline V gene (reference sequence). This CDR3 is CASTDRGQAGSSGNTIYF. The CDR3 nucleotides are TGTGCCAGTACCGACAGGGGGCAAGCAGGAAGCTCTGGAAACACCATATATTTT.

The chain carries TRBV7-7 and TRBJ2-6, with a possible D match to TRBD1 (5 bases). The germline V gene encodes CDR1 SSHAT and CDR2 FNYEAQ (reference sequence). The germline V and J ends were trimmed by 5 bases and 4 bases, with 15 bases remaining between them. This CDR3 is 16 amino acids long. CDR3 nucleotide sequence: TGTGCCAGCAGCCCTCGGCCAGGGTCGGGGGCCAACGTCCTGACTTTC. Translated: CASSPRPGSGANVLTF.

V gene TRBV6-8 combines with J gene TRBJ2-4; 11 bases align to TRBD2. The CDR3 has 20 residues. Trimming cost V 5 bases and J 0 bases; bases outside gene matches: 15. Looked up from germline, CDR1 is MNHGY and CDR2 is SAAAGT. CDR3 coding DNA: TGTGCCAGCAGTCATACTAGCGGGAGCGCAAACAGACTAGCCAAAAACATTCAGTACTTC. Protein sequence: CASSHTSGSANRLAKNIQYF.

The CDR3 nucleotides read TGTGCCATCAGTGAGTCGAAGGGCGGATTAGGCATGAACACTGAAGCTTTCTTT. Protein: CAISESKGGLGMNTEAFF. The rearrangement uses TRBV10-3 and TRBJ1-1; the D is unclear. Per the germline V gene, CDR1 is ENHRY and CDR2 is SYGVKD. This CDR3 is built from 18 residues. The germline V and J ends were trimmed by 0 bases and 0 bases, with 17 bases remaining between them.

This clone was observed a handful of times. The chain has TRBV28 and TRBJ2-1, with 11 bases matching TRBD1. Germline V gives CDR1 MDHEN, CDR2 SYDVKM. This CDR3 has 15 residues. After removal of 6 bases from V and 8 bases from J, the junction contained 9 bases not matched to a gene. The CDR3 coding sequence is TGTGCCAGCAGAGCCGGGACAGGGGGTTTGGATGAGCAGTTCTTC. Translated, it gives CASRAGTGGLDEQFF.

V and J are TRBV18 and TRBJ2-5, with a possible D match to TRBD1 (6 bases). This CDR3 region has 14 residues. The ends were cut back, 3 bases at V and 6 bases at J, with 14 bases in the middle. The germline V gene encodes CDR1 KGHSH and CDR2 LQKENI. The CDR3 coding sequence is TGTGCCAGCTCACCGCGGACAGATCCTAAGACCCAGTACTTC. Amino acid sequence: CASSPRTDPKTQYF.

In DNA, the CDR3 is TGTGCCAGCAGCCTCCTTTCAAACAACGAGCAGTACTTC. Translated, it gives CASSLLSNNEQYF. The genes are TRBV9 and TRBJ2-7; unclear D gene. The germline CDR1 and CDR2 sequences are SGDLS and YYNGEE. V lost 4 bases and J 5 bases, leaving 13 bases between the germline ends. This CDR3 has 13 amino acids.

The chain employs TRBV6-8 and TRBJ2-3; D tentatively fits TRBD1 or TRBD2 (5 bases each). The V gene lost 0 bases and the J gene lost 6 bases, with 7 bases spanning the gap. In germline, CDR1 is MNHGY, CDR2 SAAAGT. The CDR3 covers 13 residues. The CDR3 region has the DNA TGTGCCAGCAGTTACTCAGAGGGGGATACGCAGTATTTT. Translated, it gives CASSYSEGDTQYF.

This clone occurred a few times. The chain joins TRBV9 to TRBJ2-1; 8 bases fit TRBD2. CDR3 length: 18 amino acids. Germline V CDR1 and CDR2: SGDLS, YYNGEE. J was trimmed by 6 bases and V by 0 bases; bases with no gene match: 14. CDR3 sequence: CASSVATPTAGVGNEQFF. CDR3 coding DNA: TGTGCCAGCAGCGTAGCTACCCCGACAGCGGGAGTGGGCAATGAGCAGTTCTTC.

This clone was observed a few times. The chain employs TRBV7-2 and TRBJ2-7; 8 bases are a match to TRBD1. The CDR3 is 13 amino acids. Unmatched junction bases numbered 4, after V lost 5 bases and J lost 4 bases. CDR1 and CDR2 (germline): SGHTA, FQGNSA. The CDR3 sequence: CASSPGTGYEQYF. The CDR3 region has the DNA TGTGCCAGCAGCCCAGGGACAGGATACGAGCAGTACTTC.

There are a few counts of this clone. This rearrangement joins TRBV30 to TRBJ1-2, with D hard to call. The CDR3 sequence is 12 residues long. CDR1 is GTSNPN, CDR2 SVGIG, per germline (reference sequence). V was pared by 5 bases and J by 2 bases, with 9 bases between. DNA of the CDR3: TGTGCCTGGGACCTACAGAACTATGGCTACACCTTC. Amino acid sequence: CAWDLQNYGYTF.

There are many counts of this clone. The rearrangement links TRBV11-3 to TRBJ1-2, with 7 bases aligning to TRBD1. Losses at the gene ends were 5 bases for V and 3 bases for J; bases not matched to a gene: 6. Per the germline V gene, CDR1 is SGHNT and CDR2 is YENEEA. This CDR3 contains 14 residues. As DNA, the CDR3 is TGTGCCAGCAGCCAGGGACAGTTGGACTATGGCTACACCTTC. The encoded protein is CASSQGQLDYGYTF.

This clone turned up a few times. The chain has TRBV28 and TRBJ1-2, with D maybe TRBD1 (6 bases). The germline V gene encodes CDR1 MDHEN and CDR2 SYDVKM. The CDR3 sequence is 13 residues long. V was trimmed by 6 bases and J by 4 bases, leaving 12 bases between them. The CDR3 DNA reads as TGTGCCAGCAGGTGGGGGACAACCTATGGCTACACCTTC. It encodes CASRWGTTYGYTF.

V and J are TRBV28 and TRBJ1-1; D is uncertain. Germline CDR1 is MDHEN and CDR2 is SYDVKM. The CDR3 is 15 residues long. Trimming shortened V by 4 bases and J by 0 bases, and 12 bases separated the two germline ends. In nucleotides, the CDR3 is TGTGCCAGCAGTTATACATTGAGGATGAACACTGAAGCTTTCTTT. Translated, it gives CASSYTLRMNTEAFF.

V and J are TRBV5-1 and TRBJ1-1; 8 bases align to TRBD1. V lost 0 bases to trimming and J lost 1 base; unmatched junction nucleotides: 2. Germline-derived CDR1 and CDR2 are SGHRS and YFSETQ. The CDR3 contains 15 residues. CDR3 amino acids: CASSLGGTGNTEAFF. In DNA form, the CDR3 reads TGCGCCAGCAGCTTGGGAGGGACAGGGAACACTGAAGCTTTCTTT. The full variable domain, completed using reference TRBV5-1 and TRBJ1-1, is KAGVTQTPRYLIKTRGQQVTLSCSPISGHRSVSWYQQTPGQGLQFLFEYFSETQRNKGNFPGRFSGRQFSNSRSEMNVSTLELGDSALYLCASSLGGTGNTEAFFGQGTRLTVV.

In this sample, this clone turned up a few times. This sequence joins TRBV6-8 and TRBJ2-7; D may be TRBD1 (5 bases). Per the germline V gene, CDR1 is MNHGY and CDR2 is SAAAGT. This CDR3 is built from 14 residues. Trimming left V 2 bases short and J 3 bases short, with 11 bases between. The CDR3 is CASSYPGHDYEQYF. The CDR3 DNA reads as TGTGCCAGCAGTTACCCTGGACACGACTACGAGCAGTACTTC.

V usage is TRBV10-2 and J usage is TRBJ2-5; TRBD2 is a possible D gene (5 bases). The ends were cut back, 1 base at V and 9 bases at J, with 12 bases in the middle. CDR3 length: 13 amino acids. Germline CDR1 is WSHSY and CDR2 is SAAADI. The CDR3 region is CASSEFTYGAQYF. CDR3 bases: TGCGCCAGCAGTGAGTTCACCTACGGGGCCCAGTACTTC.

CDR3 DNA: TGTGCCAGCAGTTTTTTGTCGGGGGACGAGCAGTACTTC. Protein product: CASSFLSGDEQYF. The chain employs TRBV28 and TRBJ2-7; D is possibly TRBD2 (6 bases). The CDR3 has 13 amino acids. Per germline, CDR1 MDHEN and CDR2 SYDVKM. The V gene lost 3 bases and the J gene lost 5 bases, with 11 bases spanning the gap.

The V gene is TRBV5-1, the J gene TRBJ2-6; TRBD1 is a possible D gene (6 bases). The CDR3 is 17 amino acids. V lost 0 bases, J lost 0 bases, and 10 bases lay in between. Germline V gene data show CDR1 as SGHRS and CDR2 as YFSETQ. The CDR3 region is CASSLVTGLSGANVLTF. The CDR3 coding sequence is TGCGCCAGCAGCTTGGTGACAGGCCTCTCTGGGGCCAACGTCCTGACTTTC.

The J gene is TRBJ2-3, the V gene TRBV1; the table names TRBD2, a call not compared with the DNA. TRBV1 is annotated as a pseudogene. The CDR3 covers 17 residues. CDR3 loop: CASSYEPSPGGRDTQYF. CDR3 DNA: TGCGCCAGCAGTTATGAGCCCTCGCCGGGTGGTAGAGATACGCAGTATTTT.